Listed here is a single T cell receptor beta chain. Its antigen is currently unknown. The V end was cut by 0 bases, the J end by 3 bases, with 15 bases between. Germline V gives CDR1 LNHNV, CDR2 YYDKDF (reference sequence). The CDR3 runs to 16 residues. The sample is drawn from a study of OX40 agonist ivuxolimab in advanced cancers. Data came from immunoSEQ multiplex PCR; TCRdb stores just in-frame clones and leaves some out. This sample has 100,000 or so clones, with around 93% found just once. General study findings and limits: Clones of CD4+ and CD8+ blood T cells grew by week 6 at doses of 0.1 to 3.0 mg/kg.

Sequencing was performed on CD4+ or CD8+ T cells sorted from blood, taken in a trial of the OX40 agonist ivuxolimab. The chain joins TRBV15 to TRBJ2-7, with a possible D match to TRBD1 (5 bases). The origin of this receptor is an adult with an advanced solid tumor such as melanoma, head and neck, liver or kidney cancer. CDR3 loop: CATSRDQGRVNYEQYF. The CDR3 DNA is TGTGCCACCAGCAGAGATCAGGGTCGCGTTAACTACGAGCAGTACTTC.